This T cell receptor (beta chain) emerged from a study of blood T cell repertoires in COVID-19. Study context: T cells, B-cell-depleted T cells, or PBMCs provided the cDNA or gDNA that served as material.

Germline CDR1 is SNHLY and CDR2 is FYNNEI. The V end lost 8 bases, the J end lost 3 bases, and 12 bases lay between the germline ends. The CDR3 spans 13 residues. Only in-frame clones appear in the TCRdb table, and some are missing; sequencing was by immunoSEQ multiplex PCR. The sample lists about 210,000 clones, 65% to 85% seen once, with more than 10% in the top ten. The TCR comes from a human donor in a cohort sampled during active COVID-19. Sequenced input: peripheral blood. The J gene is TRBJ2-3, the V gene TRBV2, with D perhaps matching TRBD1 (6 bases). In nucleotides, the CDR3 is TGTGCCAGCCGGACAGCCGGGACAGATACGCAGTATTTT. Encoded protein: CASRTAGTDTQYF.